These T cell receptor beta chains were read from a single sample in a study of blood T cells in healthy people across ages. TCRdb reprocessed the 5' RACE reads with MiXCR, giving one entry per CDR3 protein. The sample yields roughly 1,300,000 distinct CDR3 sequences, 45% to 70% seen once. The sequencing input was blood. The receptors come from a young man in good health. CDR3s include the opening cysteine and the closing phenylalanine or tryptophan. D genes are given only for firm matches. Where a row states a size, it is once, few, many or the class of an expanded clone; other rows omit it.

size: NA
J: TRBJ2-3
V: TRBV20-1
D: NA
DNA: TGCAGTGCTATTAAGGAGGATTTCACAGATACGCAGTATTTT
CDR3: CSAIKEDFTDTQYF

size: NA
J: TRBJ1-1
V: TRBV25-1
D: TRBD1
DNA: TGTGCCAGCAGTACAGGGGGTCCTGAAGCTTTCTTT
CDR3: CASSTGGPEAFF

size: NA
J: TRBJ2-3
V: TRBV20-1
D: TRBD2
DNA: TGCAGTGCTAGAAGGACTAGCGGAGATACGCAGTATTTT
CDR3: CSARRTSGDTQYF

size: NA
J: TRBJ2-1
V: TRBV20-1
D: TRBD1
DNA: TGCAGTGCGAAACGACAGGGGGGCTACAATGAGCAGTTCTTC
CDR3: CSAKRQGGYNEQFF

size: NA
J: TRBJ2-4
V: TRBV5-1
D: TRBD1
DNA: TGCGCCACAGGACAGGGTGAAAACATTCAGTACTTC
CDR3: CATGQGENIQYF

size: few
J: TRBJ2-7
V: TRBV28
D: NA
DNA: TGTGCCAGCAGTTTTCGGACAGCTCGCTACTACGAGCAGTACTTC
CDR3: CASSFRTARYYEQYF

size: NA
J: TRBJ2-7
V: TRBV7-2
D: NA
DNA: TGTGCCAGCAGCTTACTGATCAAAAACTACGAGCAGTACTTC
CDR3: CASSLLIKNYEQYF

size: NA
J: TRBJ2-3
V: TRBV15
D: TRBD2
DNA: TGTGCCACCGAGGGACTAGCGGGAGGAGTAGATACGCAGTATTTT
CDR3: CATEGLAGGVDTQYF

size: few
J: TRBJ1-2
V: TRBV10-3
D: TRBD1
DNA: TGTGCCAGCGGGGACAGGGTTGATGGCTACACCTTC
CDR3: CASGDRVDGYTF

size: NA
J: TRBJ2-3
V: TRBV20-1
D: TRBD2
DNA: TGCAATGCTAGTGAAGATAGCGGGAAATTGACAGATACGCAGTATTTT
CDR3: CNASEDSGKLTDTQYF

size: NA
J: TRBJ2-2
V: TRBV28
D: TRBD2
DNA: TGTGCCAGCAGTTCTCCCTGGGACGGGAGGTGGAAGGCCGGGGAGCTGTTTTTT
CDR3: CASSSPWDGRWKAGELFF

size: NA
J: TRBJ1-1
V: TRBV4-2
D: TRBD1
DNA: TGTGCCAGCAGCTTAGATCACCTCTCAGGGGGAGACACTGAAGCTTTCTTT
CDR3: CASSLDHLSGGDTEAFF

size: few
J: TRBJ2-1
V: TRBV5-6
D: NA
DNA: TGTGCCAGCATCACGGCGGATGGGCAGTTCTTC
CDR3: CASITADGQFF

size: NA
J: TRBJ1-1
V: TRBV20-1
D: NA
DNA: TGCAGTGCTAGAGATCTCTCTGGTTGGCGGACGGACACTGAAGCTTTCTTT
CDR3: CSARDLSGWRTDTEAFF

size: once
J: TRBJ1-2
V: TRBV2
D: NA
DNA: TGTGCCAGCAGTGAATCTGGGCAGACTCGTTGGTACGGCTACACCTTC
CDR3: CASSESGQTRWYGYTF